This T cell receptor (beta chain) is from a study of beta chain features in type 1 diabetes. Cells sorted by CD45RO/CCR7/CD25/CD127/CD95/CD27 comprised CD4+ naive, central memory, regulatory and stem cell-like memory cells. The whole isolated RNA underwent reverse transcription, so sequencing captured expressed TCRB transcripts. Sequencing was performed with immunoSEQ multiplex PCR; in TCRdb, only in-frame clones are kept and a portion is missing. The sample records roughly 240,000 clones, 55% to 70% being singletons. This clone was detected only once. This CDR3 contains 15 residues. The V gene end was trimmed by 1 base and the J gene end by 5 bases; junction bases not matched to a gene: 6. The germline CDR1 and CDR2 sequences are LNHNV and YYDKDF (reference sequence).

This chain uses TRBV15 with TRBJ2-3; 7 bases map to TRBD1. The sample comprised naive CD4+ T cells from blood. This sequence originates from a man aged 25 to 40 in good health. This chain's CDR3 is CATSRGQGRVDTQYF. In nucleotides, the CDR3 is TGTGCCACCAGCAGAGGACAGGGCAGAGTAGATACGCAGTATTTT.